One sample yielded the 5 T cell receptor beta chains listed below, sequenced in a study of T cell responses to AZD1222 COVID-19 vaccine. Repertoires were generated with immunoSEQ multiplex PCR, while TCRdb's copy carries only in-frame clones and drops some. The sample lists more than 95,000 clones, around nine tenths occurring once. The sequences come from peripheral blood, collected on day 0 of AZD1222 vaccination. The receptor source for this set is an adult in good health.

The V and J genes are TRBV25-1 and TRBJ1-2; D is undetermined. Between the trimmed V and J ends, which lost 3 bases and 2 bases, there was a span of 10 bases. The CDR3 has 14 residues. Germline loops: CDR1 MGHDK, CDR2 SYGVNS. CDR3 in amino acids: CASSDTLWNYGYTF. The CDR3 DNA is TGTGCCAGCAGTGACACGCTCTGGAACTATGGCTACACCTTC.

This chain uses TRBV27 with TRBJ2-7, with 8 nucleotides matching TRBD2. The germline gives CDR1 MNHEY, CDR2 SMNVEV (reference sequence). The CDR3 totals 15 residues. J gave up 5 bases and V 0 bases, and 6 bases lay outside the gene matches. Written as DNA, the CDR3 is TGTGCCAGCAGTTTATCGGCTAGCGGGTTCCACGAGCAGTACTTC. Its translation: CASSLSASGFHEQYF.

The chain has TRBV7-2 and TRBJ2-7; 7 bases match TRBD2. The CDR3 has 14 residues. Per germline, CDR1 SGHTA and CDR2 FQGNSA. V lost 5 bases to trimming and J lost 1 base; unmatched junction nucleotides: 5. CDR3 nucleotide sequence: TGTGCCAGCAGCCCGGGGGGTGTTTCCTACGAGCAGTACTTC. Its translation: CASSPGGVSYEQYF.

The chain carries TRBV12-3 or TRBV12-4 and TRBJ1-5, with 8 bases identical to TRBD1. The CDR3 extends over 13 amino acids. V shed 6 bases, J shed 7 bases, and the junction held 5 bases outside the gene matches. The CDR3 nucleotides are TGTGCCAGCAGAGCCGACAGGGGCCAGCCCCAGCATTTT. This translates into CASRADRGQPQHF.

The chain employs TRBV7-2 and TRBJ2-5; the D gene is possibly TRBD2 (5 bases). CDR3 length equals 15 residues. Germline V CDR1 and CDR2: SGHTA, FQGNSA. Trimming removed 5 bases at V and 4 bases at J, with 17 bases between. This CDR3 is CASSPQRGMGETQYF. In nucleotides, the CDR3 is TGTGCCAGCAGCCCCCAGAGAGGGATGGGAGAGACCCAGTACTTC.